This T cell receptor (beta chain) is drawn from a study of PD-1 blockade in mismatch repair-deficient tumors. As for the study in general: All were previously treated, progressing patients with some twelve mismatch repair-deficient cancer types. Study-level results: Tumor-resident clones, often absent from pretreatment blood, expanded after pembrolizumab and then contracted.

As concerns this clone: The antigen remains undetermined.

Every patient had mismatch repair deficiency by PCR or immunohistochemistry. TCRs were sequenced from a few patients responding to pembrolizumab. Only in-frame clones appear in the TCRdb table, and some are missing; sequencing was by immunoSEQ multiplex PCR. The sample records over 15,000 clones, about 86% being singletons. The CDR3 length is 15 residues. Germline V CDR1 and CDR2: KGHSH, LQKENI. Germline trimming cut 5 bases from V and 5 bases from J; bases unmatched to any gene: 6. This clonotype was sampled from an adult with mismatch repair-deficient cancer. This sequence joins TRBV18 and TRBJ2-1; 10 nucleotides match TRBD2. The specimen comprised PBMCs, sampled 4 weeks after starting pembrolizumab. For the CDR3, the DNA is TGTGCCAGCTCATCCACTAGCGGGAATAACAATGAGCAGTTCTTC. It encodes CASSSTSGNNNEQFF.